The 23 T cell receptor beta chains in this list originate from one sample, sequenced in a study of identical twins. From the 5' RACE reads, TCRdb called clonotypes with MiXCR, one entry per CDR3 protein. The profile shows 250,000 to 350,000 distinct CDR3 sequences, approximately 8.5% of them singletons. These records were also assigned to another study, of yellow fever vaccine responses in identical twins.

Sequenced material: memory (CD45RO+) T cells sorted from blood. All receptors derive from a woman under 30 in good health.

This clonotype was recorded a few times. The rearrangement joins TRBV9 to TRBJ2-3; unclear D gene. CDR3 length: 13 amino acids. The ends were cut back, 1 base at V and 2 bases at J, with 5 bases in the middle. CDR1 is SGDLS and CDR2 is YYNGEE in the germline V gene. CDR3 loop: CASSVRVTDTQYF. The CDR3 region has the DNA TGTGCCAGCAGCGTACGGGTCACAGATACGCAGTATTTT.

This clonotype was found many times. This chain joins TRBV13 and TRBJ1-1; D uncertain. In germline, CDR1 is PRHDT, CDR2 FYEKMQ (reference sequence). The CDR3 is made up of 13 amino acids. Trimming removed 1 base from V and 10 bases from J, with 13 bases in between. CDR3 sequence (DNA): TGTGCCAGCAGCTTAGAAGGCCGGGGAGGAGCTTTCTTT. Amino acids: CASSLEGRGGAFF.

For this clonotype: The germline gene is not matched at one end of the junction; a read error may be the cause. The J gene is TRBJ2-1, the V gene TRBV6-1; 7 bases map to TRBD1. This CDR3 has 14 amino acids. In germline, CDR1 is MNHNS, CDR2 SASEGT. The CDR3 nucleotides are TGTGCCAGCAGAGGCGACAGGGCCGGGGATGAGCAGTCCTTC. Encoded protein: CASRGDRAGDEQSF.

This clonotype was recorded many times. This chain connects TRBV7-8 to TRBJ2-3; a weak D match, TRBD2 (6 bases). The V and J ends lost 5 bases and 0 bases respectively, with 12 bases between them. Looked up from germline, CDR1 is SGHVS and CDR2 is FQNEAQ. The CDR3 is 15 amino acids. CDR3 sequence reads: CASSLPGLSTDTQYF. The CDR3 bases are TGTGCCAGCAGCCTCCCGGGACTTAGCACAGATACGCAGTATTTT.

This clonotype showed up many times. The chain is built from TRBV11-2 and TRBJ2-7; D unresolved. Germline V gene data show CDR1 as SGHAT and CDR2 as FQNNGV. This CDR3 spans 15 amino acids. Trimming removed 6 bases at V and 2 bases at J, with 17 bases between. As DNA, the CDR3 is TGTGCCAGCAGTACATTCTCGGAATTTCCCTACGAGCAGTACTTC. This codes for CASSTFSEFPYEQYF. Looking up the rest from reference TRBV11-2 and TRBJ2-7 gives the full variable domain: EAGVAQSPRYKIIEKRQSVAFWCNPISGHATLYWYQQILGQGPKLLIQFQNNGVVDDSQLPKDRFSAERLKGVDSTLKIQPAKLEDSAVYLCASSTFSEFPYEQYFGPGTRLTVT.

At least ten counts were recorded for this clonotype. The DNA of the CDR3 is TGTGCCAGCAGCGTAAGACAGGGGGCGAACACCGGGGAGCTGTTTTTT. This gives the protein CASSVRQGANTGELFF. The rearrangement joins TRBV5-5 to TRBJ2-2; 9 positions agree with TRBD1. V was pared by 4 bases and J by 0 bases, with 4 bases of the junction left unmatched. The CDR3 length is 16 residues. Looked up from germline, CDR1 is SGHKS and CDR2 is YYEKEE (reference sequence). Full variable domain (rest looked up from reference TRBV5-5 and TRBJ2-2): DAGVTQSPTHLIKTRGQQVTLRCSPISGHKSVSWYQQVLGQGPQFIFQYYEKEERGRGNFPDRFSARQFPNYSSELNVNALLLGDSALYLCASSVRQGANTGELFFGEGSRLTVL.

This clonotype was seen a few times. The chain joins TRBV11-2 to TRBJ2-1, with a tentative D call TRBD2 (7 bases). This CDR3 has 15 amino acids. Trimming stripped 5 bases from V and 8 bases from J, with 19 bases between. Germline assignment: CDR1 SGHAT and CDR2 FQNNGV. CDR3 DNA: TGTGCCAGCAGCCAGGGCGGGGGACACCAGTATGAGCAGTTCTTC. Amino acid sequence: CASSQGGGHQYEQFF.

This clonotype was observed a few times. The chain combines TRBV24-1 with TRBJ2-2, with no clear D. Per the germline V gene, CDR1 is KGHDR and CDR2 is SFDVKD. With 6 bases removed from V and 3 bases from J, the gap between germline ends came to 10 bases. The CDR3 loop spans 14 amino acids. In nucleotides, the CDR3 is TGTGCCACCAGTCCCAGCGCTTACACCGGGGAGCTGTTTTTT. Translation: CATSPSAYTGELFF.

There are a few counts of this clonotype. The genes are TRBV24-1 and TRBJ2-7, with D perhaps matching TRBD1 or TRBD2 (5 bases each). The length of the CDR3 is 13 residues. Germline loops: CDR1 KGHDR, CDR2 SFDVKD. V dropped 5 bases and J dropped 1 base, with 8 bases sitting between them. CDR3 nucleotides: TGTGCCACCAGTGGGGGGAGTTCCTACGAGCAGTACTTC. It specifies CATSGGSSYEQYF.

The chain combines TRBV6-5 with TRBJ1-1; D unresolved. This CDR3 spans 14 amino acids. Germline CDR1 reads MNHEY; CDR2 reads SVGAGI. V shed 2 bases and J shed 4 bases, with 11 bases lying between them. DNA of the CDR3: TGTGCCAGCAGTTACGGGCAGGCTACCACTGAAGCTTTCTTT. Translated: CASSYGQATTEAFF.

In regard to this clonotype: Being one base from a much bigger clone, this may be a read error. V is TRBV5-5 and J is TRBJ2-3; 9 nucleotides align to TRBD2. Germline CDR1 SGHKS, CDR2 YYEKEE (reference sequence). This CDR3 spans 16 amino acids. This chain's CDR3 is CAISPLPSGTRDTQYF. The CDR3 coding sequence is TGTGCCATCAGCCCCCTCCCTAGCGGGACCCGGGATACGCAGTATTTT.

This clonotype came up a few times. This chain uses TRBV10-3 with TRBJ1-1; TRBD1 matches 8 bases. The V segment lost 10 bases and the J segment 0 bases; nucleotides outside the gene matches: 4. This CDR3 contains 13 residues. CDR1 and CDR2 from the germline V gene are ENHRY and SYGVKD. CDR3 sequence (DNA): TGTGCCACCCGACAGGGGCTGAACACTGAAGCTTTCTTT. It is translated as CATRQGLNTEAFF.

This clonotype was counted between two and nine times. V gene TRBV6-4 combines with J gene TRBJ2-2, with D maybe TRBD1 (6 bases). With 6 bases removed from V and 3 bases from J, the gap between germline ends came to 11 bases. There are 14 residues in the CDR3. Germline CDR1 is MRHNA and CDR2 is SNTAGT. DNA for the CDR3: TGTGCCAGCAGCGGGGACACTCACACCGGGGAGCTGTTTTTT. This encodes CASSGDTHTGELFF.

This clonotype showed up many times. CDR3: CASSGPFSSGSPYEQYF. The CDR3 DNA reads as TGTGCCAGCAGTGGTCCCTTTTCTAGCGGGAGCCCCTACGAGCAGTACTTC. This chain links TRBV2 with TRBJ2-7; 10 bases line up with TRBD2. CDR3 size: 17 residues. After removal of 4 bases from V and 2 bases from J, the junction contained 11 bases not matched to a gene. The germline gives CDR1 SNHLY, CDR2 FYNNEI. The variable domain in full, with the rest retrieved from reference TRBV2 and TRBJ2-7, is EPEVTQTPSHQVTQMGQEVILRCVPISNHLYFYWYRQILGQKVEFLVSFYNNEISEKSEIFDDQFSVERPDGSNFTLKIRSTKLEDSAMYFCASSGPFSSGSPYEQYFGPGTRLTVT.

At least ten counts were recorded for this clonotype. Given a much more abundant clone one base away, this may be a read error. The rearrangement uses TRBV5-5 and TRBJ1-5; D might be TRBD1 (6 bases). The V gene's germline CDR1 is SGHKS and CDR2 YYEKEE (reference sequence). The V end lost 2 bases, the J end lost 0 bases, and 9 bases lay between the germline ends. This CDR3 is 15 amino acids long. CDR3 in amino acids: CASSFGQNSNQPQHF. The CDR3 bases are TGTGCCAGCAGCTTTGGACAGAATAGCAATCAGCCCCAGCATTTT.

The CDR3 spells CSAVGGLSPLHF. The CDR3 DNA follows: TGCAGTGCAGTGGGTGGCCTTTCACCCCTCCACTTT. V is TRBV20-1 and J is TRBJ1-6; D is uncertain. Trimming left V 6 bases short and J 9 bases short, with 12 bases between. The CDR3 is 12 residues long. Germline lookup yields CDR1 DFQATT and CDR2 SNEGSKA (reference sequence).

This clonotype appeared many times. This chain uses TRBV28 with TRBJ1-4, with 7 bases identical to TRBD1. The CDR3 loop spans 15 amino acids. In germline, CDR1 is MDHEN, CDR2 SYDVKM. V was pared by 2 bases and J by 2 bases, with 2 bases of the junction left unmatched. DNA for the CDR3: TGTGCCAGCAGTTTAGGACAGGCGACTAATGAAAAACTGTTTTTT. Translation gives CASSLGQATNEKLFF.

This clonotype was recorded at least ten times. V and J are TRBV28 and TRBJ2-2; D may be TRBD1 or TRBD2 (7 bases each). The V and J ends lost 7 bases and 3 bases respectively, with 15 bases between them. The length of the CDR3 is 15 residues. The germline V gene encodes CDR1 MDHEN and CDR2 SYDVKM. The CDR3 sequence is CASKGASGHTGELFF. The CDR3 DNA follows: TGTGCCAGCAAGGGGGCTAGCGGTCACACCGGGGAGCTGTTTTTT.

This clonotype has a count of ten or more. The rearrangement joins TRBV20-1 to TRBJ2-3; D gene ambiguous. CDR1 is DFQATT, CDR2 SNEGSKA, per germline (reference sequence). The CDR3 is 12 amino acids. V gave up 6 bases and J gave up 2 bases, with 9 bases separating them. The CDR3 sequence is CSANSNTDTQYF. CDR3 sequence (DNA): TGCAGTGCCAACTCGAACACAGATACGCAGTATTTT.

V and J are TRBV10-3 and TRBJ2-4, with 14 bases fitting TRBD2. Per germline, CDR1 ENHRY and CDR2 SYGVKD. Trimming took 6 bases from V and 7 from J; bases not matched to a gene: 11. This CDR3 comprises 17 residues. The CDR3 reads CAISPEGTSGSANIQYF. CDR3 nucleotide sequence: TGTGCCATCAGCCCTGAAGGGACTAGCGGGAGTGCGAACATTCAGTACTTC.

There are many counts of this clonotype. This sequence joins TRBV12-3 or TRBV12-4 and TRBJ1-6; 9 positions match TRBD1. The CDR3 totals 14 residues. Germline trimming cut 4 bases from V and 8 bases from J; bases unmatched to any gene: 3. The CDR3 is CASSSTGGYSPLHF. The CDR3 nucleotides are TGTGCCAGCAGTTCGACAGGGGGTTATTCACCCCTCCACTTT.

The chain carries TRBV4-2 and TRBJ1-1; no clear D. This CDR3 has 14 amino acids. Trimming cost V 4 bases and J 7 bases, with 16 bases left between them. Looked up from germline, CDR1 is LGHNA and CDR2 is YNFKEQ. The CDR3 loop is CASSPGLLCCEAFF. DNA of the CDR3: TGTGCCAGCAGCCCCGGGCTCCTCTGCTGTGAAGCTTTCTTT.

On this clonotype itself: This may stem from a read error, because a much larger clone lies one nucleotide away. V and J are TRBV3-1 and TRBJ2-6; D unclear. This CDR3 comprises 15 residues. CDR1 LGHDT and CDR2 YNNKEL come from the germline V gene (reference sequence). V lost 0 bases, J lost 2 bases, and 5 bases lay in between. Here the CDR3 reads CASSQDVPGANVLTF. Written as DNA, the CDR3 is TGTGCCAGCAGCCAAGACGTCCCTGGGGCCAACGTCCTGACTTTC.